In this sample, the clone carrying this T cell receptor (beta chain) turned up many times. A single base is all that separates this from a far larger clone, so a read error is likely. The CDR3 extends over 11 amino acids. Germline CDR1 and CDR2: SEHNR and FQNEAQ (reference sequence). V dropped 5 bases and J dropped 2 bases, with 4 bases sitting between them. This specimen belongs to a study of low-dose radiotherapy and immunotherapy resistance in tumors. TRAV- and TRBV-specific primers were used for first-strand cDNA, which covered alpha and beta chains. The authors ran about 21 PCR cycles to amplify TCRs with a constant-region primer and V-primer adapter. TCRdb re-called the reads with MiXCR, one entry per CDR3 protein. Among about 82,000 distinct CDR3 sequences listed, approximately 17% were seen once. Time point denoted: before trial treatment. Donors received nivolumab, ipilimumab, aspirin, low-dose cyclophosphamide and low-dose radiotherapy.

The V and J genes are TRBV7-9 and TRBJ2-7; D is ambiguous. Sequencing was performed on PBMCs, taken before treatment. The sequence was obtained from a male donor with prostate cancer. The CDR3 protein is CASSRAYEQYF. CDR3 sequence (DNA): TGTGCCAGCAGCCGGGCCTACGAGCAGTACTTC.